The present T cell receptor (beta chain) was sequenced within a study of blood T cell repertoires in COVID-19. About the research overall: From the United States, Italy and Spain came samples of acute and convalescent COVID-19. Sources were T cells, B-cell-depleted T cells, or PBMCs; the material itself was cDNA or gDNA.

Per the authors' pipeline: Amplifying reference gene primers gave estimates of nucleated cell counts. Sequencing was performed with immunoSEQ multiplex PCR; in TCRdb, only in-frame clones are kept and a portion is missing. From that table come the V and J calls and clone size; the DNA was used to work out D and trimming. The repertoire holds tens of thousands of clones, with about 88% as singletons. Looked up from germline, CDR1 is KGHSH and CDR2 is LQKENI. The length of the CDR3 is 15 residues. After removal of 6 bases from V and 3 bases from J, the junction contained 10 bases not matched to a gene.

This receptor was identified in a man in his sixties with active COVID-19. Material for sequencing was peripheral blood. J is TRBJ2-5 and V is TRBV18; TRBD1 matches 7 bases. The CDR3 DNA is TGTGCCAGCTCGCGAACCCCGGGACAGAAAGAGACCCAGTACTTC. This sequence encodes CASSRTPGQKETQYF.